This record concerns one T cell receptor (beta chain) sequence. The data belong to a study of blood T cell repertoires in COVID-19. Generated by immunoSEQ multiplex PCR, the TCRdb table keeps only in-frame clones and is missing some. The data hold approximately 90,000 clones, with just under 80% observed a single time. There are 15 residues in the CDR3. Germline CDR1 and CDR2: SGHDT and YYEEEE. Trimming removed 4 bases at V and 8 bases at J, with 21 bases between. The V call is TRBV5-6, the J call TRBJ1-2; no clear D. The specimen sequenced was peripheral blood. This receptor was obtained from a man in his 70s with COVID-19, enrolled during active disease. The CDR3: CASSPPAGFMGGYTF. The CDR3 DNA follows: TGTGCCAGCAGCCCCCCTGCGGGGTTTATGGGGGGCTACACCTTC.